These 18 T cell receptor beta chains came from one sample sequenced in a study of CD8 T cells in ankylosing spondylitis. Antigen specificity for these receptors is unknown. TCRdb reanalysed the 5' RACE reads using MiXCR and keeps one entry per CDR3 protein. The repertoire consists of about 840,000 distinct CDR3 sequences, with approximately 12% occurring once and the leading ten covering approximately 0.5%. The study's findings and limits: Within ankylosing spondylitis blood, a TCR beta motif made up of eight highly homologous variants appeared to be characteristic.

The sample comprised blood, either unsorted or a sorted T cell fraction (not recorded which). These receptors were taken from a male donor with ankylosing spondylitis.

This clonotype was seen only a few times. The rearrangement joins TRBV5-1 to TRBJ1-2; the D is unclear. CDR3 length: 13 amino acids. CDR1 is SGHRS and CDR2 is YFSETQ in the germline V gene. V was trimmed by 4 bases and J by 5 bases, leaving 12 bases between them. CDR3 coding DNA: TGCGCCAGCAGCCCCCGGACGGAGTATGGCTACACCTTC. Translated: CASSPRTEYGYTF.

This clonotype was detected only a few times. The junction does not match germline at one end; this may be a read error. The chain has TRBV7-7 and TRBJ2-7, with 15 bases identical to TRBD2. The CDR3 runs 17 residues. The germline V gene encodes CDR1 SSHAT and CDR2 FNYEAQ (reference sequence). DNA for the CDR3: TGTGCTAGCAGCCCCTACGGACTAGCGGGAGGGTTCTACGAGCAGTACTTC. It translates to CASSPYGLAGGFYEQYF.

This clonotype has ten or more counts. This chain uses TRBV20-1 with TRBJ1-2; 9 bases align to TRBD1. CDR3 length equals 13 residues. V lost 1 base, J lost 8 bases, and 5 bases stayed unmatched. The germline CDR1 and CDR2 sequences are DFQATT and SNEGSKA (reference sequence). CDR3 loop: CSARVGTGRGYTF. CDR3 DNA: TGCAGTGCTAGAGTCGGGACAGGGCGGGGCTACACCTTC.

This clonotype has only a few counts. V and J are TRBV29-1 and TRBJ1-4; no definite D call. CDR1 SQVTM and CDR2 ANQGSEA come from the germline V gene. This CDR3 is built from 13 residues. Deletions cut 4 bases from V and 0 bases from J, with 6 bases between. The CDR3, as DNA: TGCAGCGTTGGGAGAGCAACTAATGAAAAACTGTTTTTT. Translation gives CSVGRATNEKLFF.

This clonotype was detected only a few times. The chain employs TRBV20-1 and TRBJ2-3; 8 bases line up with TRBD2. Germline V lookup: CDR1 DFQATT, CDR2 SNEGSKA (reference sequence). The CDR3 contains 15 residues. J lost 1 base, V lost 3 bases, and 6 bases had no gene match. As DNA, the CDR3 is TGCAGTGCTAGTGGACTAGCTTCTGGCACAGATACGCAGTATTTT. It is translated as CSASGLASGTDTQYF.

The chain is built from TRBV18 and TRBJ2-7; TRBD1 is a possible D gene (6 bases). The CDR3 sequence is 14 residues long. The germline CDR1 and CDR2 sequences are KGHSH and LQKENI. V was pared by 4 bases and J by 2 bases, with 12 bases between. CDR3: CASSRGLDTYEQYF. For the CDR3, the DNA is TGTGCCAGCTCACGGGGGCTGGACACCTACGAGCAGTACTTC. Drawing the rest from reference TRBV18 and TRBJ2-7, the complete variable domain is NAGVMQNPRHLVRRRGQEARLRCSPMKGHSHVYWYRQLPEEGLKFMVYLQKENIIDESGMPKERFSAEFPKEGPSILRIQQVVRGDSAAYFCASSRGLDTYEQYFGPGTRLTVT.

This clonotype was observed many times. The chain employs TRBV7-2 and TRBJ2-7; D is unclear. Trimming left V 1 base short and J 6 bases short, with 13 bases between. In germline, CDR1 is SGHTA, CDR2 FQGNSA. The CDR3 extends over 14 amino acids. The CDR3 region is CASSLDAASGEQYF. CDR3 coding DNA: TGTGCCAGCAGCTTAGATGCGGCTTCGGGCGAGCAGTACTTC.

This chain joins TRBV2 and TRBJ2-7; D gene uncertain. V lost 6 bases and J 2 bases, leaving 17 bases between the germline ends. This CDR3 is built from 15 residues. Germline V lookup: CDR1 SNHLY, CDR2 FYNNEI. The CDR3 coding sequence is TGTGCCAGCAGCGTACAAATGACCACAACCTACGAGCAGTACTTC. Its protein product is CASSVQMTTTYEQYF.

The chain has TRBV6-6 and TRBJ2-2, with 9 bases identical to TRBD2. Trimming at V came to 5 bases and at J to 6 bases, leaving 1 base not matched to a gene. The CDR3 totals 13 residues. Germline CDR1 is MNHNY and CDR2 is SVGAGI (reference sequence). The CDR3 loop is CASSPSGAGELFF. The CDR3 coding sequence is TGTGCCAGCAGTCCTAGCGGGGCCGGGGAGCTGTTTTTT.

The V and J genes are TRBV5-1 and TRBJ1-2; 7 nucleotides line up with TRBD1. This CDR3 has 14 amino acids. Germline V gives CDR1 SGHRS, CDR2 YFSETQ. V lost 3 bases, J lost 8 bases, and 10 bases stayed unmatched. The CDR3: CASSSIDRAGGYTF. The CDR3 coding sequence is TGCGCCAGCAGCTCAATCGACAGGGCGGGGGGCTACACCTTC.

This clonotype was picked up a small number of times. This rearrangement joins TRBV5-1 to TRBJ2-3, with TRBD2 identical over 10 bases. The CDR3 has 16 amino acids. Germline V gives CDR1 SGHRS, CDR2 YFSETQ. The J segment lost 2 bases and the V segment lost 4 bases, leaving 7 bases of the junction unmatched. DNA for the CDR3: TGCGCCAGCAGCCCCGGACTAGCGGTAGACACAGATACGCAGTATTTT. Protein product: CASSPGLAVDTDTQYF.

The CDR3 DNA sequence: TGCGCCAGCAGCCCGCAGTATAGGAACACTGAAGCTTTCTTT. Protein sequence: CASSPQYRNTEAFF. The chain couples TRBV4-3 to TRBJ1-1; D remains ambiguous. Trimming left V 4 bases short and J 1 base short, with 10 bases between. Germline CDR1 is LGHNA and CDR2 is YSLEER. This CDR3 comprises 14 residues.

This clonotype was seen a handful of times. This chain links TRBV11-2 with TRBJ2-1; 11 bases map to TRBD2. The length of the CDR3 is 15 residues. Trimming took 5 bases from V and 7 from J; bases not matched to a gene: 7. CDR1 and CDR2 from the germline V gene are SGHAT and FQNNGV. The CDR3 protein is CASSPTSGELNEQFF. CDR3 coding DNA: TGTGCCAGCAGCCCGACTAGCGGGGAGCTAAATGAGCAGTTCTTC.

This clonotype has a handful of counts. The chain employs TRBV5-1 and TRBJ2-1; 13 bases are shared with TRBD2. The junction had 4 bases not matched to a gene; V was cut back by 0 bases and J by 10 bases. Germline lookup yields CDR1 SGHRS and CDR2 YFSETQ. The CDR3 has 15 amino acids. DNA for the CDR3: TGCGCCAGCAGCTTGGGGACTAGCGGGGGTCAGGAGCAGTTCTTC. It specifies CASSLGTSGGQEQFF.

In this sample, this clonotype turned up a few times. Compared with germline, one end of the junction differs, possibly owing to a read error. The rearrangement links TRBV7-7 to TRBJ2-7, with D possibly matching TRBD2 (6 bases). Germline assignment: CDR1 SSHAT and CDR2 FNYEAQ (reference sequence). This CDR3 comprises 17 residues. The CDR3 coding sequence is TGTGCTAGCAGCTTCGGTAATAGCGGTCTGAGGGTGTACGAGCAGTACTTC. Translation: CASSFGNSGLRVYEQYF.

This clonotype has more than one count but fewer than ten. J is TRBJ1-4 and V is TRBV20-1; 10 nucleotides line up with TRBD1. With 4 bases clipped from V and 10 bases from J, the junction kept 9 bases outside the gene matches. CDR1 DFQATT and CDR2 SNEGSKA come from the germline V gene (reference sequence). The CDR3 sequence is 14 residues long. This CDR3 reads CSATPGTGEGKLFF. For the CDR3, the DNA is TGCAGTGCTACCCCCGGGACAGGGGAAGGAAAACTGTTTTTT.

The rearrangement joins TRBV12-3 or TRBV12-4 to TRBJ2-4, with D possibly TRBD1 on 6 matching bases. Trimming pared 6 bases from V and 8 bases from J, leaving 20 bases between. This CDR3 is built from 15 residues. CDR3 sequence reads: CASSRLGQFLDIQYF. The CDR3, as DNA: TGTGCCAGCAGCCGCCTAGGACAGTTTTTGGACATTCAGTACTTC.

The chain combines TRBV20-1 with TRBJ2-5; 8 positions agree with TRBD2. Germline CDR1 is DFQATT and CDR2 is SNEGSKA (reference sequence). Unmatched junction bases numbered 5, after V lost 3 bases and J lost 5 bases. The CDR3 spans 13 residues. Here the CDR3 DNA reads TGCAGTGCTAGTGCCCGGGGGGGGGAGACCCAGTACTTC. Encoded protein: CSASARGGETQYF.